The rows below give T cell receptor beta chains drawn from one sample of a study of regulatory T cells in long-lasting Graves disease. TCRdb re-derived calls from the multiplex PCR reads in MiXCR, one entry per CDR3 protein. The top ten hold approximately 26% of the sample, which has 420,000 or so distinct CDR3 sequences, about 25% seen once. Sequenced here: peripheral blood mononuclear cells (PBMCs), sampled when the disease was refractory, from a patient treated with antithyroid drugs. These TCRs come from a female donor with Graves disease. The CDR3 runs from the conserved cysteine through the conserved F or W. Fields, in order: J gene, D gene, clone size, V gene, CDR3 DNA, CDR3 protein. The D gene is left open where the match is weak. Clone size appears in some rows only: once, few, many, or a class for an expanded clone.

>TRBJ2-5|-|many|TRBV2
TGTGCCAGCAGTTCCTTCCCGGGGGAGACCCAGTACTTC
CASSSFPGETQYF
>TRBJ2-7|-|-|TRBV7-2
TGTGCCAGCAGCCCCCCCCCTCCCTACGAGCAGTACTTC
CASSPPPPYEQYF
>TRBJ1-1|-|few|TRBV10-3
TGTGCCATCAGTGAGGGTTCTGCGACTGAAGCTTTCTTT
CAISEGSATEAFF
>TRBJ1-2|-|many|TRBV19
TGTGCCAGTAGTACCGCAGGTTGGGGACCCTCCTATGGCTACACCTTC
CASSTAGWGPSYGYTF
>TRBJ2-7|TRBD2|few|TRBV6-1
TGTGCCAGCAGTGTTATCAGGATTCCTAGCGGGCACCCCTACGAGCAGTACTTC
CASSVIRIPSGHPYEQYF
>TRBJ2-6|TRBD2|-|TRBV19
TGTGCCAGTAGTAAAGCTTCGGGAGGGACTGGCTCTGGGGCCAACGTCCTGACTTTC
CASSKASGGTGSGANVLTF
>TRBJ1-1|-|-|TRBV5-1
TGCGCCAGCAGCTTGGAATCTGGGGCGACCACTGAAGCTTTCTTT
CASSLESGATTEAFF
>TRBJ2-7|-|few|TRBV20-1
TGCAGTGCCATCCCAGGGGTGGGAACCTACGAGCAGTACTTC
CSAIPGVGTYEQYF
>TRBJ1-1|TRBD1|few|TRBV27
TGTGCCAGCAGTCGCCGCGGGGGGAGTTTGACAGGGGGCGCGGGCACTGAAGCTTTCTTT
CASSRRGGSLTGGAGTEAFF
>TRBJ2-5|TRBD2|-|TRBV3-1
TGTGCCAGCAGCCAAGGGCTAGCGGGAGTCTGGGAGACCCAGTACTTC
CASSQGLAGVWETQYF
>TRBJ2-7|-|-|TRBV6-2/TRBV6-3
TGTGCCAGCTCCCCGGCTTATAGGACCTACGAGCAGTACTTC
CASSPAYRTYEQYF
>TRBJ2-7|-|many|TRBV12-3/TRBV12-4
TGTGCCAGCAGTTTTGGCAGGCATACCTACGAGCAGTACTTC
CASSFGRHTYEQYF
>TRBJ2-4|-|many|TRBV11-2
TGTGCCAGCAGCTCCGTCGGGGCCAAAAACATTCAGTACTTC
CASSSVGAKNIQYF
>TRBJ1-2|-|few|TRBV19
TGTGCCAGTAGTAACGATGGGACAACTGGCTACACCTTC
CASSNDGTTGYTF
>TRBJ1-4|TRBD1|-|TRBV6-2/TRBV6-3
TGTGTCAGCAGTTACCATTCCCCGGGACAGTCTAATGAAAAACTGTTTTTT
CVSSYHSPGQSNEKLFF
>TRBJ2-2|-|-|TRBV28
TGTGCCAGCAGCGATTCGGGAGGGGGCTTCGGGGAGCTGTTTTTT
CASSDSGGGFGELFF
>TRBJ1-2|TRBD1|-|TRBV20-1
TGCAGTGCTAGAGTACCGGGACAGGGGATATTTGGCTACACCTTC
CSARVPGQGIFGYTF
>TRBJ2-7|-|-|TRBV6-1
TGTGCCGATTGGGAGGAGGTGACCGACTACGAGCAGTACTTC
CADWEEVTDYEQYF
>TRBJ1-2|TRBD1|-|TRBV7-2
TGTGCCAGCAGCCGAGACAGGGTAAATGGCTACACCTTC
CASSRDRVNGYTF
>TRBJ2-7|-|-|TRBV25-1
TGTGCCAGCAACCCTATTTGGAGCGGCTCCTACGAGCAGTACTTC
CASNPIWSGSYEQYF
>TRBJ2-1|TRBD2|-|TRBV28
TGTGCCAGCAGTTTGTACCTAGCGGGAGGGGGCTTGGATGAGCAGTCCTTC
CASSLYLAGGGLDEQSF
>TRBJ1-5|-|-|TRBV10-3
TGTGCCATCAGTGAAAATCAGGTTGATCAGCCCCAGCATTTT
CAISENQVDQPQHF
>TRBJ2-7|-|many|TRBV28
TGTGCCAGCAGCCGAATCGTTAACGAGCAGTACTTC
CASSRIVNEQYF
>TRBJ2-7|TRBD2|-|TRBV20-1
TGCAGTGCTGTATCTAGCGGGGGGGGCTCCTACGAGCAGTACTTC
CSAVSSGGGSYEQYF
>TRBJ1-1|-|few|TRBV29-1
TGCAGCGTTGTGGACGGCCGCACTGAAGCTTTCTTT
CSVVDGRTEAFF
>TRBJ1-5|-|-|TRBV20-1
TGCAGTGCTAGTGGGAGGAATAGCAATCAGCCCCAGCATTTT
CSASGRNSNQPQHF
>TRBJ1-1|-|many|TRBV11-2
TGTGCCAGCAGCTCGCTACAGGGTGGCACTGAAGCTTTCTTT
CASSSLQGGTEAFF
>TRBJ2-5|-|many|TRBV28
TGTGCCAGCAGTTCGAGGAACCAAGAGACCCAGTACTTC
CASSSRNQETQYF
>TRBJ1-5|TRBD1|-|TRBV5-8
TGTGCCGGAGCCGACAGGGCCCAGCCCCAGCATTTT
CAGADRAQPQHF
>TRBJ1-1|-|many|TRBV28
TGTGCCAGCAGGAGCAGGGTGGGTCCGAACACTGAAGCTTTCTTT
CASRSRVGPNTEAFF
>TRBJ2-2|-|-|TRBV5-6
TGTGCCAGCAGCTTGGTCCGGCGGGACACCGGGGAGCTGTTTTTT
CASSLVRRDTGELFF
>TRBJ2-7|-|-|TRBV10-3
TGTGCCATCAGGGGGGACGGAACCTACGAGCAGTACTTC
CAIRGDGTYEQYF
>TRBJ2-7|-|-|TRBV19
TGTGCCAGTAGTGCCTTCGTAACTGGGGGCGAGCAGTACTTC
CASSAFVTGGEQYF
>TRBJ1-2|-|many|TRBV28
TGTGCCAGCAGCGTCACAGGGTTCCCCTATGGCTACACCTTC
CASSVTGFPYGYTF
>TRBJ2-5|-|-|TRBV27
TGTGCCAGCAGCCGCCGGCCCCTCCAAGAGACCCAGTACTTC
CASSRRPLQETQYF
>TRBJ1-4|-|few|TRBV7-6
TGTGCCAGCAGCTTAGGGGACACTCCTAATGAAAAACTGTTTTTT
CASSLGDTPNEKLFF
>TRBJ2-2|-|-|TRBV12-3/TRBV12-4
TGTGCCAGCAGTTTTATTAGAGCGGTCCATGTTGACACCGGGGAGCTGTTTTTT
CASSFIRAVHVDTGELFF
>TRBJ1-1|TRBD1|-|TRBV5-1
TGCGCCAGCAGCTCCCGGGACAGGGGCGTTTCCACTGAAGCTTTCTTC
CASSSRDRGVSTEAFF
>TRBJ1-1|-|-|TRBV5-1
TGCGCCAGCAACCTCCTCGGACACTCCAACACTGAAGCTTTCTTT
CASNLLGHSNTEAFF
>TRBJ2-6|-|-|TRBV20-1
TGCAGTGCTAGAGACCCAGGGGCTGGGGCCAACGTCCTGACTTTC
CSARDPGAGANVLTF
>TRBJ1-1|-|-|TRBV6-1
TGTGCCAGCAGAATTAGTGAGTACACTGAAGCTTTCTTT
CASRISEYTEAFF
>TRBJ1-1|-|-|TRBV15
TGTGCCACCAGCAGGGGGTCAGGTCCTGAAGCTTTCTTT
CATSRGSGPEAFF
>TRBJ1-2|-|-|TRBV4-3
TGCGCCAGCAGCCTACTTCCCAAGGACACCCCTTTTCCTAACTATGGCTACACCTTC
CASSLLPKDTPFPNYGYTF
>TRBJ2-7|-|-|TRBV4-2
TGTGCCAGCAGCCAAGACGTACAGGGGGGGTTCTACGAGCAGTACTTC
CASSQDVQGGFYEQYF